The clone carrying this T cell receptor (beta chain) was seen a single time. The V end lost 4 bases, the J end lost 1 base, and 16 bases lay between the germline ends. This CDR3 has 16 amino acids. Per the germline V gene, CDR1 is KGHSY and CDR2 is FQNENV. This sample was taken from a study of Ad26.COV2.S vaccination and SARS-CoV-2 variants. Treatment here: about 20 received Ad26.COV2.S at low or high dose, single or two shots; 5 received placebo; per-sample allocation not given. The study sampled participants on day 63 after the first vaccine or placebo injection. Within Boston, the person who donated was an adult of 18-55 years. Assay used: immunoSEQ multiplex PCR; TCRdb lists only in-frame clones, some missing. The sample carries 300,000 to 350,000 clones, approximately 86% recorded once.

This TCR derives from a person aged 18 to 59 who received the Ad26.COV2.S COVID-19 vaccine or a placebo. The J gene is TRBJ1-1, the V gene TRBV16; D not resolved. The specimen comprised peripheral blood, sampled in a trial of Ad26.COV2.S vaccine versus placebo. CDR3 coding DNA: TGTGCCAGCAGCCTCGTAGGCGACCTGTCGAACACTGAAGCTTTCTTT. Amino acid sequence: CASSLVGDLSNTEAFF.